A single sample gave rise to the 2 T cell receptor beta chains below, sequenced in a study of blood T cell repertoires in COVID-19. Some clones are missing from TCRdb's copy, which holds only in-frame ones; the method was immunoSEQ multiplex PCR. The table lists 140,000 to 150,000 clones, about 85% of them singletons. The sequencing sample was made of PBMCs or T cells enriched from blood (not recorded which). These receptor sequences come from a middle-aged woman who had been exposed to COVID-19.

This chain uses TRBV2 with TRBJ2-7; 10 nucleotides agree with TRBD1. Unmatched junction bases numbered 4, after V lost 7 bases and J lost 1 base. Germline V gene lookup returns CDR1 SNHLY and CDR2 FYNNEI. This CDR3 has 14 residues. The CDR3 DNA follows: TGTGCCAGCACCTTGGACAGGGGGTCCTACGAGCAGTACTTC. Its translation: CASTLDRGSYEQYF.

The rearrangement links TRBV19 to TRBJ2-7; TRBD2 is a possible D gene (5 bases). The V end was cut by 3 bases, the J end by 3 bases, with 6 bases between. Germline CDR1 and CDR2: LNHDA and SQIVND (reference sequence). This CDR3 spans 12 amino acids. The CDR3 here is CASSIEGYEQYF. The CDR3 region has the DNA TGTGCCAGTAGTATTGAGGGCTACGAGCAGTACTTC.